The rows below give T cell receptor beta chains drawn from one sample of a study of cytomegalovirus exposure and HLA in healthy donors. TCRdb's copy holds only in-frame clones and misses some; the assay was immunoSEQ multiplex PCR. Of some 160,000 clones in the sample, over 80% were seen once. Input material: PBMCs. Receptors were obtained from a woman aged 18-30 years in good health and CMV-seronegative. CDR3s include the opening cysteine and the closing phenylalanine or tryptophan. The order of the fields is J gene, D gene, V gene, clone size, CDR3 protein, CDR3 DNA. D genes are given only for firm matches. Expanded clones are given a class, and other clones once, few, many or no size at all.

>TRBJ2-3|-|TRBV27|few
CASSLRWTDTQYF
TGTGCCAGCAGTTTACGGTGGACAGATACGCAGTATTTT
>TRBJ2-5|TRBD1|TRBV6-1|-
CASSGRQGGYQETQYF
TGTGCCAGCAGTGGACGACAGGGGGGGTACCAAGAGACCCAGTACTTC
>TRBJ1-5|TRBD1|TRBV18|-
CASSPRDSSNQPQHF
TGTGCCAGCTCACCCCGGGACAGTAGCAATCAGCCCCAGCATTTT
>TRBJ2-6|-|TRBV11-3|-
CAIILSGANVLTF
TGTGCCATCATACTCTCTGGGGCCAACGTCCTGACTTTC
>TRBJ2-1|TRBD1|TRBV5-1|-
CASSPTLGSAGGNNEQFF
TGCGCCAGCAGCCCTACCTTGGGGTCTGCAGGGGGAAACAATGAGCAGTTCTTC
>TRBJ1-3|-|TRBV7-9|-
CASSFRRQRSSGNTIYF
TGTGCCAGCAGCTTCCGTCGACAGCGTAGCTCTGGAAACACCATATATTTT
>TRBJ2-7|TRBD1|TRBV6-5|-
CASRPDRGFSYEQYF
TGTGCCAGCAGACCCGACAGGGGGTTTTCCTACGAGCAGTACTTC
>TRBJ1-1|-|TRBV2|-
CASRFTVSTEAFF
TGTGCCAGCAGATTTACAGTGTCCACTGAAGCTTTCTTT
>TRBJ1-2|-|TRBV7-2|-
CASSLAQGHNYGYTF
TGTGCCAGCAGCTTAGCACAGGGCCATAACTATGGCTACACCTTC
>TRBJ2-2|-|TRBV5-1|-
CASGQGYNTGELFF
TGCGCCAGCGGGCAGGGCTATAACACCGGGGAGCTGTTTTTT
>TRBJ1-3|-|TRBV6-1|few
CASSEWGGVLRNTIYF
TGTGCCAGCAGTGAATGGGGGGGGGTGCTAAGAAACACCATATATTTT
>TRBJ2-3|TRBD2|TRBV5-1|once
CASTRTSGSTDTQYF
TGCGCCAGCACCCGGACTAGCGGCAGCACAGATACGCAGTATTTT
>TRBJ2-3|-|TRBV7-9|-
CASSPNRDTTNTQYF
TGTGCCAGCAGCCCCAACCGGGACACCACCAATACGCAGTATTTT
>TRBJ1-1|-|TRBV5-1|-
CASSRDRLMNTEAFF
TGCGCCAGCAGCAGAGACAGATTGATGAACACTGAAGCTTTCTTT
>TRBJ1-6|-|TRBV7-9|-
CASSLPGNPFGGSPLHF
TGTGCCAGCAGCTTACCAGGGAACCCCTTCGGGGGGTCACCCCTCCACTTT
>TRBJ1-1|-|TRBV30|-
CAWSVSGGWNTEAFF
TGTGCCTGGAGTGTAAGCGGGGGCTGGAACACTGAAGCTTTCTTT
>TRBJ2-7|TRBD1|TRBV7-9|-
CASRGDRGNEQYF
TGTGCCAGCAGGGGGGACAGGGGGAACGAGCAGTACTTC
>TRBJ1-6|-|TRBV7-2|-
CASSEYAGPRAPLHF
TGTGCCAGCAGCGAATATGCAGGGCCCAGGGCACCCCTCCACTTT
>TRBJ1-2|TRBD1|TRBV6-5|once
CASSQGGTGAHGYTF
TGTGCCAGCAGTCAGGGAGGGACAGGGGCTCATGGCTACACCTTC
>TRBJ1-5|-|TRBV10-3|-
CAISTDSNQPQHF
TGTGCCATCAGTACTGATAGCAATCAGCCCCAGCATTTT
>TRBJ1-6|TRBD1|TRBV2|-
CASRGQGSPLHF
TGTGCCAGCAGGGGACAGGGGTCACCCCTCCACTTT
>TRBJ2-3|-|TRBV9|once
CASRDGGDTQYF
TGTGCCAGCAGGGACGGGGGAGATACGCAGTATTTT
>TRBJ1-3|-|TRBV29-1|few
CSVASLVSGNTIYF
TGCAGCGTTGCTTCCCTCGTCTCTGGAAACACCATATATTTT
>TRBJ2-7|-|TRBV20-1|-
CSAAQGYEQYF
TGCAGTGCTGCACAGGGCTACGAGCAGTACTTC
>TRBJ2-5|TRBD2|TRBV11-2|few
CASTISGGHEETQYF
TGTGCCAGCACCATAAGCGGGGGCCATGAAGAGACCCAGTACTTC
>TRBJ1-1|TRBD1|TRBV2|-
CASRAWTGTEAFF
TGTGCCAGCAGGGCATGGACAGGCACTGAAGCTTTCTTT